A single T cell receptor (beta chain) is shown here with its context. Antigen specificity is unknown. The source of the sample is a study of T-cell memory formation after mild COVID-19. Study details: Largely, TCR clusters stayed within a single donor.

Per germline, CDR1 MNHNY and CDR2 SVGAGI (reference sequence). V shed 5 bases and J shed 3 bases, with 11 bases lying between them. CDR3 length: 13 residues. TCRdb used MiXCR to reprocess the 5' RACE reads, holding one entry per CDR3 protein. The sample carries 240,000 or so distinct CDR3 sequences, 8% to 10% recorded once. Study conclusions and caveats: Researchers found some responding clones in pre-infection memory, a sign that cross-reactive memory joined. Whether second-wave clones peaking at day 37 were SARS-CoV-2 specific went unconfirmed.

The chain couples TRBV6-6 to TRBJ2-7, with D possibly TRBD2 on 5 matching bases. The sequence was collected from a man aged 18 to 30 who had mild COVID-19 (a few samples of this study predate the infection). Cell type and time point are not known. Sequencing input: PBMCs or a T cell subset sorted from them (not recorded which). DNA of the CDR3: TGTGCCAGCAGTCGAGACGGGAACTACGAGCAGTACTTC. It is translated as CASSRDGNYEQYF.